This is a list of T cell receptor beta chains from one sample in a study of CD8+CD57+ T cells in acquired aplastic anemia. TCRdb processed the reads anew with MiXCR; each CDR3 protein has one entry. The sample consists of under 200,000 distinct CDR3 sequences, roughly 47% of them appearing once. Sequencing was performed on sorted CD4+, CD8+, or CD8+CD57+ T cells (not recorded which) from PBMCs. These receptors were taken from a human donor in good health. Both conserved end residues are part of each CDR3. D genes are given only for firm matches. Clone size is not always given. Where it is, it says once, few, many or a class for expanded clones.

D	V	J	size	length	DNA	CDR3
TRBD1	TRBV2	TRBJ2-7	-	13	TGTGCCAGCAGACGGACAGGGGGGAACGAGCAGTACTTC	CASRRTGGNEQYF
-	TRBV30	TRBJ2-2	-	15	TGTGCCTGGACCTGGGGCGCGGTGAACACCGGGGAGCTGTTTTTT	CAWTWGAVNTGELFF
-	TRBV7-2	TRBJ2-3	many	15	TGTGCCAGCAGCTTAGTTGCGGGGCGCGCAGATACGCAGTATTTT	CASSLVAGRADTQYF
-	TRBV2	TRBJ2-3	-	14	TGTGCCAGCAGGCCAGGACAATTCACAGATACGCAGTATTTT	CASRPGQFTDTQYF
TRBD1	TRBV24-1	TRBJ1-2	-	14	TGTGCCACCAGTGATTCGGACAGGGGGGATGGCTACACCTTC	CATSDSDRGDGYTF
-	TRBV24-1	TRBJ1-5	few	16	TGTGCCACCAGTGACCCGTCCACGGGGGGCAATCAGCCCCAGCATTTT	CATSDPSTGGNQPQHF
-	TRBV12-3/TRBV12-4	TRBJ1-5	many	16	TGTGCCAGCAGTTTATGGTCGAGTGGCCCTAATCAGCCCCAGCATTTT	CASSLWSSGPNQPQHF
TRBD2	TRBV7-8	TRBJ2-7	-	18	TGTGCCAGCAGCTTATCTACCGTGGGACTAGCGAGATCCTACGAGCAGTACTTC	CASSLSTVGLARSYEQYF
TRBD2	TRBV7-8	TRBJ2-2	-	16	TGTGCCAGCAGTTCAAGCGGGGGCCGGAACACCGGGGAGCTGTTTTTT	CASSSSGGRNTGELFF
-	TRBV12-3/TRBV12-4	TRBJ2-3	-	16	TGTGCCAGCAGTCCGAAGACTAGGACAGCCACAGATACGCAGTATTTT	CASSPKTRTATDTQYF
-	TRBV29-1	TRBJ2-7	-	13	TGCAGCGTTGAAGGCGGCAGCGCCAACGAGCAGTACTTC	CSVEGGSANEQYF
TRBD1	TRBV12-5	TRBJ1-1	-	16	TGTGCTAGTAAGGCGGACAGGGAATGGATGGGAACTGAAGCTTTCTTT	CASKADREWMGTEAFF
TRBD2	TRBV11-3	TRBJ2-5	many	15	TGTGCCAGCAGTGCTGGAACAGCGGGAGCGAAGACCCAGTACTTC	CASSAGTAGAKTQYF
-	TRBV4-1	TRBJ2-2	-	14	TGCGCCAGCAGCCAAGCAAGGAACACCGGGGAGCTGTTTTTT	CASSQARNTGELFF
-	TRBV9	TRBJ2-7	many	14	TGTGCCAGCAGCGTAGAACAGGGAGGGTACGAGCAGTACTTC	CASSVEQGGYEQYF
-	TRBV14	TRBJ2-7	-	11	TGTGCCAGCAGCGGCCATAACGAGCAGTACTTC	CASSGHNEQYF
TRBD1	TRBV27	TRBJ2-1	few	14	TGTGCCAGCAGTAGGACAGGGTATTACAATGAGCAGTTCTTC	CASSRTGYYNEQFF
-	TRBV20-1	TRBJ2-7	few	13	TGCAGTGCTAGGGGGACGGAAGACTACGAGCAGTACTTC	CSARGTEDYEQYF
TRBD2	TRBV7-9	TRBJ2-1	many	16	TGTGCCAGCAGCCGACTAGCGGGAGCGTTAGACAATGAGCAGTTCTTC	CASSRLAGALDNEQFF
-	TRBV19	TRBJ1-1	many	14	TGTGCCAGTAGTATCCAAGGGATGAACACTGAAGCTTTCTTT	CASSIQGMNTEAFF
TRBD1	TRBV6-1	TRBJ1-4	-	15	TGTGCCAGCAGCCGGACACAGGGGGTTTTTGAAAAACTGTTTTTT	CASSRTQGVFEKLFF
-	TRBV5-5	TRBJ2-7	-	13	TGTGCCTCCTCCCAGTCCCGCACCTACGAGCAGTACTTC	CASSQSRTYEQYF
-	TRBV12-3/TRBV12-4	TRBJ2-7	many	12	TGTGCCAGCAGTTTGACTAGCTACGAGCAGTACTTC	CASSLTSYEQYF
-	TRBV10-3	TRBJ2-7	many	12	TGTGCCATCAGTTCCCTCTCCTACGAGCAGTACTTC	CAISSLSYEQYF
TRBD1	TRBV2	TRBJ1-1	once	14	TGTGCCAGCACGCTTGGGACAGGGAGCACTGAAGCTTTCTTT	CASTLGTGSTEAFF
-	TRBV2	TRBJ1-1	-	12	TGTGCCAGCAGGGAAGACACTACTGAAGCTTTCTTT	CASREDTTEAFF
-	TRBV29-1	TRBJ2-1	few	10	TGCAGCGTTGCCTCGAATGAGCAGTTCTTC	CSVASNEQFF
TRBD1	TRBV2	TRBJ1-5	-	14	TGTGCCAGCAGTGATAGGACAGGGAGGCAGCCCCGGCATTTT	CASSDRTGRQPRHF
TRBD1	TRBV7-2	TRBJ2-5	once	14	TGCGCCAGCAGCAAGGGACAGGATGGGGAGACCCAGTACTTC	CASSKGQDGETQYF
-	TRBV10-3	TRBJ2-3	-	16	TGTGCCATCAGTGAATCTACTAGCAGGCGAAAAGATACGCAGTATTTT	CAISESTSRRKDTQYF